The source of this TCR beta chain is a study of T cells in Graves' hyperthyroidism and ophthalmopathy. Amplified TCR beta CDR3 regions came from RNA transcripts. The study used the HTBI primer set for a first-round RT-PCR of the TCR CDR3. One entry per CDR3 protein, called by TCRdb with MiXCR from the multiplex PCR reads. The repertoire holds about 640,000 distinct CDR3 sequences, roughly 15% seen once, with around 12% in the top ten. CDR3 length equals 15 residues. Germline V CDR1 and CDR2: MNHEY, SVGEGT. The J segment lost 1 base and the V segment lost 6 bases, leaving 8 bases of the junction unmatched. Clinical symptoms, serum thyroxine, TRAb, thyroid ultrasound and orbital computed tomography informed diagnoses. This clonotype was seen many times.

The chain couples TRBV6-2 or TRBV6-3 to TRBJ1-1, with 7 bases matching TRBD1. The clonotype was recovered from a woman between 45 and 60 years old with Graves' ophthalmopathy. Sequences were obtained from blood. CDR3 DNA sequence: TGTGCCAGCAGGCCTGACAGGGTAAAGAACACTGAAGCTTTCTTT. Protein product: CASRPDRVKNTEAFF.